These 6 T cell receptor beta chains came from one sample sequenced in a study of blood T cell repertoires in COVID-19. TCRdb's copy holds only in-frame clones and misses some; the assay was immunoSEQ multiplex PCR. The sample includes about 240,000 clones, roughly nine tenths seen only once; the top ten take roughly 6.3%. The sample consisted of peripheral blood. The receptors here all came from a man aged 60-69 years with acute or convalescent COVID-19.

The CDR3 region is CASNSGSYNEQFF. CDR3 bases: TGTGCCAGTAATAGCGGCTCCTACAATGAGCAGTTCTTC. The chain joins TRBV27 to TRBJ2-1, with a weak D call TRBD2 (6 bases). The CDR3 runs to 13 residues. CDR1 MNHEY and CDR2 SMNVEV come from the germline V gene (reference sequence). Trimming stripped 9 bases from V and 0 bases from J, with 9 bases between.

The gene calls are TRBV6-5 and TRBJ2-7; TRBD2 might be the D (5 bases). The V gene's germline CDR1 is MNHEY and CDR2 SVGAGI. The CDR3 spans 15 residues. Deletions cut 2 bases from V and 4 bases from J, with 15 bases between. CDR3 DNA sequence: TGTGCCAGCAGTTACCCAGGACGGGGTGGGTACGAGCAGTACTTC. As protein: CASSYPGRGGYEQYF.

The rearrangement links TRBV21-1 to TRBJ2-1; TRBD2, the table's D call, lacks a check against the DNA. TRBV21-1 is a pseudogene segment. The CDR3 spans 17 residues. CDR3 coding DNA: TGTGCCAGCAGCAATGCATGGGGCGGGACCCCCGGCAATGAGCAGTTCTTC. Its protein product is CASSNAWGGTPGNEQFF.

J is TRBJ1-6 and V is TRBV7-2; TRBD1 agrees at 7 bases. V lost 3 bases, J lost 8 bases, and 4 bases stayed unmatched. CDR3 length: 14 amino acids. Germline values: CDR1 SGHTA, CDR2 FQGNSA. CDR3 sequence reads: CASSLTGRYSPLHF. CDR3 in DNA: TGTGCCAGCAGCTTGACAGGGAGGTATTCACCCCTCCACTTT.

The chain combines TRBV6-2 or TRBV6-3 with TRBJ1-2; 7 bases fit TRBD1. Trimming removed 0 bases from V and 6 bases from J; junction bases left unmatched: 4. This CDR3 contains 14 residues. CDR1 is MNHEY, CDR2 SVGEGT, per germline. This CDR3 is CASSYSGTEDGYTF. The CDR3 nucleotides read TGTGCCAGCAGTTACTCCGGGACAGAAGATGGCTACACCTTC.

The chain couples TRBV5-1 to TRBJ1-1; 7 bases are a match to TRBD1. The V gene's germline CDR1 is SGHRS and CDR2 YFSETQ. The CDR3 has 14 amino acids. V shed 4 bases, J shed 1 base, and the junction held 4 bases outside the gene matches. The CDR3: CASSRTGGNTEAFF. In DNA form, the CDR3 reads TGCGCCAGCAGCCGGACAGGTGGGAACACTGAAGCTTTCTTT.